The 6 T cell receptor beta chains reported below all come from one sample, sequenced in a study of graft-versus-host responses after intestinal transplantation (dated by TCRdb to the early 2020s). The library was made by the immunoSEQ multiplex PCR assay. TCRdb carries this immuneACCESS record with in-frame sequences only. Its versions omit some clonotypes, under half of them owing to an unresolved V gene in the studies checked, with the rest unexplained. The sample table records around 30,000 clones; about 92% of these occur just once. 0.6% to 0.75% of the sample belongs to the ten largest clones. This sample comprised PBMCs, obtained approximately ten weeks after intestinal transplant. The receptors were gathered from a human patient who received an intestinal transplant, so some T cells may come from the graft donor.

V is TRBV11-2 and J is TRBJ2-3; TRBD2 agrees at 9 bases. The V segment lost 1 base and the J segment 6 bases; nucleotides outside the gene matches: 11. This CDR3 comprises 17 residues. From germline, CDR1 is SGHAT and CDR2 FQNNGV. Here the CDR3 reads CASSLVRLAGFWDTQYF. The CDR3, as DNA: TGTGCCAGCAGCTTAGTCCGTCTAGCGGGATTTTGGGATACGCAGTATTTT.

The V call is TRBV4-1, the J call TRBJ2-7; the match to TRBD2 covers 13 bases. The germline V gene has CDR1 MGHRA and CDR2 YSYEKL. The junction had 4 bases not matched to a gene; V was cut back by 0 bases and J by 5 bases. The length of the CDR3 is 16 residues. The CDR3 bases are TGCGCCAGCAGCCAAGATTGGGGGACTAGCGGGAACGAGCAGTACTTC. Protein: CASSQDWGTSGNEQYF.

The chain combines TRBV4-2 with TRBJ2-1; the D call may be TRBD1 or TRBD2 (6 bases each). The germline V gene has CDR1 LGHNA and CDR2 YNFKEQ. The CDR3 consists of 13 residues. The V and J ends lost 3 bases and 10 bases respectively, with 13 bases between them. The CDR3 DNA reads as TGTGCCAGCAGCCAGATAGAGGGGGGCGAGCAGTTCTTC. It is translated as CASSQIEGGEQFF.

The chain has TRBV5-6 and TRBJ2-3; 13 bases match TRBD2. Germline CDR1 and CDR2: SGHDT and YYEEEE. This CDR3 spans 17 amino acids. With 0 bases clipped from V and 3 bases from J, the junction kept 4 bases outside the gene matches. The CDR3 sequence: CASSLETSGRFTDTQYF. CDR3 in DNA: TGTGCCAGCAGCTTGGAGACTAGCGGGAGGTTTACAGATACGCAGTATTTT.

This rearrangement joins TRBV6-5 to TRBJ1-5; no firm D call. The germline CDR1 and CDR2 sequences are MNHEY and SVGAGI. The CDR3 is 14 amino acids. V was pared by 2 bases and J by 9 bases, with 14 bases between. The CDR3 region has the DNA TGTGCCAGCAGTTACCTATTCACCCTTCGGCCCCAGCATTTT. As protein: CASSYLFTLRPQHF.

This chain uses TRBV6-1 with TRBJ2-1, with TRBD2 matching over 12 bases. The CDR3 covers 18 residues. V was clipped by 3 bases and J by 0 bases; unmatched bases: 6. Germline V gene sequence: CDR1 MNHNS, CDR2 SASEGT. CDR3 loop: CASSDGLAGRSSYNEQFF. DNA of the CDR3: TGTGCCAGCAGTGATGGACTAGCGGGAAGGAGCTCCTACAATGAGCAGTTCTTC.